These 27 T cell receptor beta chains were sequenced from one sample in a study of response to subunit inactivated influenza vaccine. MiXCR was run by TCRdb on the RT-PCR reads, yielding one entry per CDR3 protein. The data show approximately 700,000 distinct CDR3 sequences, about 15% seen once. Sequenced material: PBMCs from blood, taken approximately 15 days before vaccination. The receptors derive from a man aged 50-59 years who received an inactivated influenza vaccine.

There are a few counts of this clonotype. The chain is built from TRBV9 and TRBJ2-3; perhaps TRBD1 as D (6 bases). The V gene lost 0 bases and the J gene lost 1 base, with 12 bases spanning the gap. Germline V gene lookup returns CDR1 SGDLS and CDR2 YYNGEE. The CDR3 sequence is 16 residues long. CDR3 loop: CASSVAIGQRTDTQYF. CDR3 coding DNA: TGTGCCAGCAGCGTAGCTATAGGACAGCGCACAGATACGCAGTATTTT.

This chain uses TRBV2 with TRBJ1-1; D is ambiguous. V shed 4 bases and J shed 1 base, with 10 bases lying between them. The CDR3 sequence is 14 residues long. From germline, CDR1 is SNHLY and CDR2 FYNNEI. CDR3 residues: CASSGIIRNTEAFF. The CDR3 DNA is TGTGCCAGCAGTGGGATTATCCGGAACACTGAAGCTTTCTTT.

CDR3 DNA sequence: TGCGCCAGCGGTTCGACAGTAGCCAAAAACATTCAGTACTTC. Protein sequence: CASGSTVAKNIQYF. This chain links TRBV4-1 with TRBJ2-4, with TRBD1 as a possible D gene (5 bases). CDR1 MGHRA and CDR2 YSYEKL come from the germline V gene. The CDR3 covers 14 residues. The ends were cut back, 8 bases at V and 0 bases at J, with 11 bases in the middle.

This clonotype has only a few counts. The rearrangement uses TRBV4-2 and TRBJ2-7; weak D call: TRBD1 (6 bases). The CDR3 consists of 16 residues. The ends were cut back, 0 bases at V and 0 bases at J, with 12 bases in the middle. Germline assignment: CDR1 LGHNA and CDR2 YNFKEQ. For the CDR3, the DNA is TGTGCCAGCAGCCAAGATATAGCACAGGGCTCCTACGAGCAGTACTTC. Its protein product is CASSQDIAQGSYEQYF.

V and J are TRBV7-8 and TRBJ1-1; D gene unclear. With 5 bases removed from V and 7 bases from J, the gap between germline ends came to 20 bases. CDR1 is SGHVS and CDR2 is FQNEAQ in the germline V gene. This CDR3 is 15 amino acids long. DNA of the CDR3: TGTGCCAGCAGCACAGATGGACCGGGCGCCGTTGAAGCTTTCTTT. Protein sequence: CASSTDGPGAVEAFF.

CDR3 sequence (DNA): TGTGCCAGCAGCTTCGGGAGCGACCTCGAGCAGTACTTC. Its protein is CASSFGSDLEQYF. The rearrangement uses TRBV7-2 and TRBJ2-7; the D gene is possibly TRBD2 (6 bases). The germline V and J ends were trimmed by 3 bases and 6 bases, with 12 bases remaining between them. This CDR3 spans 13 amino acids. Looked up from germline, CDR1 is SGHTA and CDR2 is FQGNSA.

This clonotype was seen only a few times. The chain links TRBV9 to TRBJ1-1, with 8 bases lining up with TRBD1. This CDR3 is 12 amino acids long. The germline V gene encodes CDR1 SGDLS and CDR2 YYNGEE. V shed 4 bases, J shed 9 bases, and the junction held 5 bases outside the gene matches. CDR3 DNA: TGTGCCAGCAGCCCTCGGACAGGGCAAGCTTTCTTT. Translation gives CASSPRTGQAFF.

A few counts support this clonotype. The chain combines TRBV7-2 with TRBJ2-7, with 8 bases lining up with TRBD2. The V and J ends lost 1 base and 2 bases, in that order; junction bases with no gene match: 10. Germline V CDR1 and CDR2: SGHTA, FQGNSA. The CDR3 loop spans 17 amino acids. The CDR3 DNA reads TGTGCCAGCAGCTTAGGGGGTTTTGGGACTAGTACCTACGAGCAGTACTTC. Its protein is CASSLGGFGTSTYEQYF. Full variable domain (outside the CDR3, taken from reference TRBV7-2 and TRBJ2-7): GAGVSQSPSNKVTEKGKDVELRCDPISGHTALYWYRQSLGQGLEFLIYFQGNSAPDKSGLPSDRFSAERTGGSVSTLTIQRTQQEDSAVYLCASSLGGFGTSTYEQYFGPGTRLTVT.

This clonotype was counted at least ten times. The J gene is TRBJ2-1, the V gene TRBV29-1, with TRBD2 identical over 10 bases. The CDR3 runs to 14 residues. With 4 bases clipped from V and 8 bases from J, the junction kept 8 bases outside the gene matches. Germline CDR1 SQVTM, CDR2 ANQGSEA. Here the CDR3 DNA reads TGCAGCGTTGGGGGACTAGCGAGGGTCGATGAGCAGTTCTTC. Translated, it gives CSVGGLARVDEQFF.

The V call is TRBV19, the J call TRBJ1-1; perhaps TRBD1 as D (5 bases). V lost 7 bases and J 3 bases, leaving 12 bases between the germline ends. The CDR3 loop spans 13 amino acids. The V gene's germline CDR1 is LNHDA and CDR2 SQIVND (reference sequence). The CDR3 is CASTAGRDTEAFF. In DNA form, the CDR3 reads TGTGCCAGTACGGCAGGGAGGGACACTGAAGCTTTCTTT.

This clonotype has only a few counts. The DNA of the CDR3 is TGTGCCAGCAGCTTAGCACAGGAACTTAGAGGCTACACCTTC. Translating gives CASSLAQELRGYTF. The chain employs TRBV7-2 and TRBJ1-2; a weak D match, TRBD1 (5 bases). V shed 0 bases and J shed 8 bases, with 13 bases lying between them. The germline CDR1 and CDR2 sequences are SGHTA and FQGNSA. The CDR3 extends over 14 amino acids.

This clonotype has at least ten counts. The chain links TRBV6-2 or TRBV6-3 to TRBJ2-2; perhaps TRBD1 as D (5 bases). Germline assignment: CDR1 MNHEY and CDR2 SVGEGT. CDR3 length: 17 amino acids. Trimming removed 0 bases from V and 4 bases from J, with 15 bases in between. In DNA form, the CDR3 reads TGTGCCAGCAGTTACTCGATATCCAGGGTCCGCACCGGGGAGCTGTTTTTT. Protein product: CASSYSISRVRTGELFF.

This clonotype turned up a few times. The chain recombines TRBV7-6 with TRBJ2-1; D gene unclear. The CDR3 is 15 residues long. In germline, CDR1 is SGHVS, CDR2 FNYEAQ. The V end was cut by 1 base, the J end by 4 bases, with 11 bases between. The CDR3 protein is CASSLGGSRYNEQFF. CDR3 bases: TGTGCCAGCAGCTTAGGCGGATCACGGTACAATGAGCAGTTCTTC.

The V call is TRBV9, the J call TRBJ2-1, with TRBD1 as a possible D gene (5 bases). V was pared by 0 bases and J by 4 bases, with 11 bases between. This CDR3 is 15 amino acids long. The germline gives CDR1 SGDLS, CDR2 YYNGEE. CDR3 sequence (DNA): TGTGCCAGCAGCGTAGCCCCAGGGCCGTACAATGAGCAGTTCTTC. Protein sequence: CASSVAPGPYNEQFF.

The chain combines TRBV10-2 with TRBJ2-7; 8 nucleotides align to TRBD1. Per germline, CDR1 WSHSY and CDR2 SAAADI. J gave up 4 bases and V 5 bases, and 10 bases lay outside the gene matches. CDR3 length: 15 amino acids. DNA of the CDR3: TGCGCCAGCAGTTCCCGGGACAGGTCCTATTACGAGCAGTACTTC. Amino acids: CASSSRDRSYYEQYF.

The chain links TRBV4-2 to TRBJ2-3; D gene ambiguous. The CDR3 consists of 15 residues. Trimming removed 0 bases at V and 3 bases at J, with 10 bases between. From germline, CDR1 is LGHNA and CDR2 YNFKEQ. The CDR3 spells CASSQDAPPTDTQYF. The CDR3 DNA follows: TGTGCCAGCAGCCAAGATGCCCCCCCGACAGATACGCAGTATTTT.

This clonotype is classed as medium-sized. V usage is TRBV29-1 and J usage is TRBJ2-3; D is possibly TRBD1 (5 bases). The CDR3 spans 15 residues. V was pared by 1 base and J by 0 bases, with 11 bases between. From germline, CDR1 is SQVTM and CDR2 ANQGSEA. CDR3 loop: CSVEVKGSSTDTQYF. CDR3 coding DNA: TGCAGCGTTGAAGTTAAGGGGTCTAGCACAGATACGCAGTATTTT.

This clonotype was seen only a few times. Sequence at one end of the junction differs from germline and may be a read error. The J gene is TRBJ2-3, the V gene TRBV28, with a possible D match to TRBD2 (6 bases). The CDR3 runs 15 residues. Germline values: CDR1 MDHEN, CDR2 SYDVKM. Here the CDR3 reads CASSLLGGVTDAQYF. In DNA form, the CDR3 reads TGTGCCAGCAGTTTATTAGGCGGGGTCACAGATGCGCAGTATTTT.

This clonotype has just a few counts. The J gene is TRBJ2-2, the V gene TRBV28; a possible D gene is TRBD2 (6 bases). Germline CDR1 MDHEN, CDR2 SYDVKM. CDR3 size: 15 residues. The V and J ends lost 2 bases and 6 bases respectively, with 13 bases between them. The CDR3 protein is CASSLVIRGAGELFF. CDR3 nucleotide sequence: TGTGCCAGCAGTTTAGTTATACGCGGGGCCGGGGAGCTGTTTTTT.

In its sample, this clonotype was seen many times. The chain uses TRBV7-8 and TRBJ2-5; 11 nucleotides match TRBD2. The CDR3 loop spans 16 amino acids. Germline V gives CDR1 SGHVS, CDR2 FQNEAQ. The V and J ends lost 3 bases and 4 bases, in that order; junction bases with no gene match: 7. CDR3 protein: CASSFSELAGVETQYF. The DNA for the CDR3 is TGTGCCAGCAGCTTTTCCGAACTAGCGGGAGTAGAGACCCAGTACTTC. The whole variable domain, filled in from reference TRBV7-8 and TRBJ2-5, reads GAGVSQSPRYKVAKRGQDVALRCDPISGHVSLFWYQQALGQGPEFLTYFQNEAQLDKSGLPSDRFFAERPEGSVSTLKIQRTQQEDSAVYLCASSFSELAGVETQYFGPGTRLLVL.

This chain connects TRBV10-3 to TRBJ1-2, with D possibly being TRBD1 (5 bases). This CDR3 has 13 residues. The V end lost 7 bases, the J end lost 8 bases, and 17 bases lay between the germline ends. Germline CDR1 ENHRY, CDR2 SYGVKD. CDR3 in DNA: TGTGCCATCACCCGGACTGCGACAGAAGGCTACACCTTC. Protein sequence: CAITRTATEGYTF.

This clonotype was seen only a few times. This chain uses TRBV29-1 with TRBJ2-5, with 7 bases that match TRBD1. The CDR3 loop spans 13 amino acids. V lost 1 base and J lost 3; bases outside the gene matches: 2. Per the germline V gene, CDR1 is SQVTM and CDR2 is ANQGSEA. The CDR3 DNA reads as TGCAGCGTTGAAGGTGGGACAGAAGAGACCCAGTACTTC. Amino acid sequence: CSVEGGTEETQYF.

This clonotype has a handful of counts. The V and J genes are TRBV3-1 and TRBJ2-3; 8 bases fit TRBD2. Germline assignment: CDR1 LGHDT and CDR2 YNNKEL (reference sequence). This CDR3 has 15 residues. Germline trimming cut 3 bases from V and 1 base from J; bases unmatched to any gene: 3. CDR3 DNA sequence: TGTGCCAGCAGCCAGCCGGGACTAGGCACAGATACGCAGTATTTT. It translates to CASSQPGLGTDTQYF.

V and J are TRBV6-1 and TRBJ1-1; D is ambiguous. Germline V lookup: CDR1 MNHNS, CDR2 SASEGT. The CDR3 length is 14 residues. Trimming left V 6 bases short and J 1 base short, with 12 bases between. The CDR3 DNA follows: TGTGCCAGCAGGATCAGAGGGCCGAACACTGAAGCTTTCTTT. Translating gives CASRIRGPNTEAFF.

This clonotype occurred many times. V is TRBV2 and J is TRBJ2-1; 10 nucleotides match TRBD1. In germline, CDR1 is SNHLY, CDR2 FYNNEI. The CDR3 runs 14 residues. The J segment lost 10 bases and the V segment lost 7 bases, leaving 10 bases of the junction unmatched. The CDR3 sequence is CASKMDRGIGEQFF. CDR3 sequence (DNA): TGTGCCAGCAAGATGGACAGGGGGATAGGGGAGCAGTTCTTC.

This clonotype was observed a handful of times. The rearrangement joins TRBV28 to TRBJ2-3, with 10 bases that match TRBD2. V lost 6 bases to trimming and J lost 6 bases; unmatched junction nucleotides: 15. This CDR3 is built from 17 residues. Germline V gives CDR1 MDHEN, CDR2 SYDVKM. CDR3 DNA: TGTGCCAGCAGCTGGGGTAGCGGGGGGTCGGGGTTGGATACGCAGTATTTT. It yields the protein CASSWGSGGSGLDTQYF.

This clonotype was detected only a few times. The chain couples TRBV7-8 to TRBJ2-7; 7 bases are shared with TRBD1. The trim removed 2 bases at V and 6 bases at J, leaving 4 bases unmatched. The CDR3 runs to 13 residues. Germline CDR1 reads SGHVS; CDR2 reads FQNEAQ. The CDR3 sequence: CASSLQYRGEQYF. The CDR3 DNA is TGTGCCAGCAGCTTACAATACAGGGGCGAGCAGTACTTC.